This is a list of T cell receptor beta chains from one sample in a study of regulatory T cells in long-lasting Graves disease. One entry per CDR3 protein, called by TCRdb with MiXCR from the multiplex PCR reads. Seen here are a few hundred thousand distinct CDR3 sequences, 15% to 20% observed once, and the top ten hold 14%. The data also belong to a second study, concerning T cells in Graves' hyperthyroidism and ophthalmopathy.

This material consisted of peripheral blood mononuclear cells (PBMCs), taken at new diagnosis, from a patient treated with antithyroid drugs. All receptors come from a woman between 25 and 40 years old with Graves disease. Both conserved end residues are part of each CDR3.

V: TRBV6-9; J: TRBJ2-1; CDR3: CASSYSPAGRDNEQFF
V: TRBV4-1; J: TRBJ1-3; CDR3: CASSQVGVAGNTIYF
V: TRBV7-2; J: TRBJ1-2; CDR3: CASSLVPGHYGYTF
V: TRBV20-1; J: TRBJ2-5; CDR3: CSARDTDSRSGPVGTQYF
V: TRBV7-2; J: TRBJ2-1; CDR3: CASSLDGGGAGEQFF
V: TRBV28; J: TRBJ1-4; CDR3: CASSLPGDTDEKLFF
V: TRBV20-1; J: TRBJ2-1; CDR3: CSADQIAGGNEQFF
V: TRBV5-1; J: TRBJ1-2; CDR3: CASSLTGNSNYGYTF
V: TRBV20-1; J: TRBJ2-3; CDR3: CSAFPGQGLDTQYF
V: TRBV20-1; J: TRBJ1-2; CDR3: CSARGGLGYTF
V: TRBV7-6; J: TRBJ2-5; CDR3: CASSLAASSGGFPGTQYF
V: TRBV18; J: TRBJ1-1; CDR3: CASSPMDRRTEAFF
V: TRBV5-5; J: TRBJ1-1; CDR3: CASSPPPWRTEAFF
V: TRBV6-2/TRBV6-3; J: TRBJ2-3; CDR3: CASKKGGHEATQYF
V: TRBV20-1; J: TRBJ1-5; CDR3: CSARGYGTEDNQPQHF
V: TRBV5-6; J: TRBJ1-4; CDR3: CASSTTLQDRGKLFF
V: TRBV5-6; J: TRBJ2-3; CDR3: CASSVTSGRAKGTDTQYF
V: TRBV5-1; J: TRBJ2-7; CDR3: CASSLATDYEQYF
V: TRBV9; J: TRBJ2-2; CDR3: CASSEDGGRTGELFF
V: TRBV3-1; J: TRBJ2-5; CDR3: CASSQRNRARRETQYF
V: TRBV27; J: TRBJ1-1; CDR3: CASTRGTEAFF
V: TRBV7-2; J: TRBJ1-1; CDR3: CASSSWQNTEAFF
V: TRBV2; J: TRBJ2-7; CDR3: CASTAFRTFYEQYF
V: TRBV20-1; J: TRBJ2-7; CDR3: CSASGGNAYEQYF
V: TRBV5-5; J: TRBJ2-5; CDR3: CASSLPIAGETQYF
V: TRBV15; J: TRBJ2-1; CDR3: CATSRDRRYVDQGNEQFF
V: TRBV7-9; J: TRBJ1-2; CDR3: CASSNLGTEFNYGYTF
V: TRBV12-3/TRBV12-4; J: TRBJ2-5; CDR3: CASTLGGRLVPGTQYF
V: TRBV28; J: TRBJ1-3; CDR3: CTSSLIGGNTIYF
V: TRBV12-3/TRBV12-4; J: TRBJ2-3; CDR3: CASSPSTGGAVDTQYF
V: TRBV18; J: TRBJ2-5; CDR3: CASSGDRVQETQYF
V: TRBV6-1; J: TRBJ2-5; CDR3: CASSRTGTSGGSRWETQYF
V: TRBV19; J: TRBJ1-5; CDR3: CASRTDRAAGAQHF
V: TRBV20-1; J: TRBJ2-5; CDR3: CSALFSGGGETQYF
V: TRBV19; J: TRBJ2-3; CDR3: CATRRRPSGTDTQYF
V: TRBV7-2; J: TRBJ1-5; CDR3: CASSPDRGKGQPQHF
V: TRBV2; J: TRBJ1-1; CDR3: CASRTGTATEAFF
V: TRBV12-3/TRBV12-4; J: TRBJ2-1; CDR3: CASSLGPTGASYNEQFF
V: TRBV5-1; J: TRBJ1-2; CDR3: CASRARALGYGYTF
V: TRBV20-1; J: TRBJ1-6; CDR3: CSARRGQGGNSPLHF
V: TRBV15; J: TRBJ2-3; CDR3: CATSGRSGGQDTQYF
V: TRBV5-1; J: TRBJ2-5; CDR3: CASAKPYQETQYF
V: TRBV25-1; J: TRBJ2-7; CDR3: CASSLGAVHEQYF
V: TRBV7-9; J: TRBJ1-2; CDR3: CAGELNYGYTF
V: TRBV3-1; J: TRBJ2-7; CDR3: CASSRRQGYGSSYEQYF
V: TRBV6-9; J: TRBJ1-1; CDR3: CASSYFLSEPEAFF
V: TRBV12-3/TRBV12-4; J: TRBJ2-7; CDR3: CASSLLHRREQYF
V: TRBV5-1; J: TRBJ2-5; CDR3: CASSRMEKETQYF
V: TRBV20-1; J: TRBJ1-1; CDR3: CSARSDRNTEAFF
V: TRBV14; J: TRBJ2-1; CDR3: CASSRGWFLGTGVGEQFF
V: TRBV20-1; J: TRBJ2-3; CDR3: CSAQIPSGQGATDTQYF
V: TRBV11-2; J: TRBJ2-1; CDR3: CASSSLAGGLSSYNEQFF
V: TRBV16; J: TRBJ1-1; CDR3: CASSPAGDSTEALF